This entry concerns a single T cell receptor (beta chain). The data originate from a study of technical replicates of blood from a handful of donors. Assay used: immunoSEQ multiplex PCR; TCRdb lists only in-frame clones, some missing. This table has about 75,000 clones, 95% to 97% appearing once. This CDR3 spans 14 amino acids. V lost 2 bases to trimming and J lost 5 bases, with 12 bases between them. In germline, CDR1 is MNHEY, CDR2 SVGAGI. The TCR sequence derives from a human donor in good health. The sequencing sample was made of T cells isolated from PBMCs. V usage is TRBV6-5 and J usage is TRBJ1-1; D gene uncertain. CDR3 protein: CASSYGEGKTEAFF. The CDR3 region has the DNA TGTGCCAGCAGTTACGGGGAGGGTAAAACTGAAGCTTTCTTT.